A selection of T cell receptor beta chains follows, all from one sample in a study of PD-L1 blockade in urothelial cancer. The method was immunoSEQ multiplex PCR; TCRdb's version includes in-frame clones alone and lacks a portion of them. The sample yields around 45,000 clones, 80% seen once. This sample comprised PBMCs, obtained around atezolizumab (anti-PD-L1) treatment. The receptors here all came from a man aged 55 to 70 with urothelial cancer. Both conserved end residues are part of each CDR3. The D gene is left open where the match is weak. Rows may omit the clone size; those that give it use once, few, many or a size class.

>NA|TRBV4-3|TRBJ2-2|NA
TGCGCCAGCAGCCAAACGGGACACGTCACCGGGGAGCTGTTTTTT
CASSQTGHVTGELFF
>NA|TRBV19|TRBJ1-1|NA
TGTGCCAGTAGCGAAAGGGGAAGAACTGAAGCTTTCTTT
CASSERGRTEAFF
>NA|TRBV4-1|TRBJ2-5|TRBD1
TGCGCCAGCAGCCAAGACCCGGACAGGAGGGAGACCCAGTACTTC
CASSQDPDRRETQYF
>NA|TRBV27|TRBJ1-4|NA
TGTGCCAGCAGTTTTGCGGGGGTTAATGAAAAACTGTTTTTT
CASSFAGVNEKLFF
>NA|TRBV4-2|TRBJ2-4|TRBD1
TGTGCCAGCAGCCAAGATCCGAGACAGGGGATGGGCAAAAACATTCAGTACTTC
CASSQDPRQGMGKNIQYF
>NA|TRBV7-6|TRBJ2-7|NA
TGTGCCAGCAGCCACCCGGGACACCCTTACGAGCAGTACTTC
CASSHPGHPYEQYF
>NA|TRBV5-4|TRBJ2-3|NA
TGTGCCAGCAACCTACCCACTCGGGGGACTAGCACAGATACGCAGTATTTT
CASNLPTRGTSTDTQYF
>NA|TRBV7-2|TRBJ1-1|TRBD1
TGTGCCAGCAGCTTAGCGAGACAGGGAACTGAAGCTTTCTTT
CASSLARQGTEAFF
>NA|TRBV2|TRBJ2-3|TRBD2
TGTGCCAGCACGGGGACTAGCGGACGCACAGATACGCAGTATTTT
CASTGTSGRTDTQYF
>NA|TRBV19|TRBJ1-1|NA
TGTGCCAGTAGTCACCTTAGTCCGTCAGGTGGGAGTGGAACTGAAGCTTTCTTT
CASSHLSPSGGSGTEAFF
>few|TRBV9|TRBJ1-1|NA
TGTGCCAGCAGCGTAGCGAGCATGAACACTGAAGCTTTCTTT
CASSVASMNTEAFF
>NA|TRBV2|TRBJ1-3|TRBD1
TGTGCCAGCAGCTCAGACAGGGGAACTGGAAACACCATATATTTT
CASSSDRGTGNTIYF
>NA|TRBV7-8|TRBJ1-2|TRBD1
TGTGCCAGCAGCCGATTCGGGACAGGGGTAGGAGGCTACACCTTC
CASSRFGTGVGGYTF
>NA|TRBV19|TRBJ2-7|TRBD2
TGTGCCAGTAGTATTGTGACTAGCGCTCCCTACGAGCAGTACTTC
CASSIVTSAPYEQYF
>NA|TRBV28|TRBJ1-6|TRBD1
TGTGCCAGCAGTTTCCCCCTCCCGGGACAGGGGCATTCACCCCTCCACTTT
CASSFPLPGQGHSPLHF
>NA|TRBV4-3|TRBJ2-2|NA
TGCGCCAGCAGCCAAGATGGTACCAGAAATACCGGGGAGCTGTTTTTT
CASSQDGTRNTGELFF
>NA|TRBV6-1|TRBJ2-2|TRBD2
TGTGCCAGCACGGGGGGGCTGCACGGGGAGCTGTTTTTT
CASTGGLHGELFF
>many|TRBV27|TRBJ1-5|NA
TGTGCCAGCAGCTCCCCCGGGGAGGGACAGCCCCAGCATTTT
CASSSPGEGQPQHF
>NA|TRBV28|TRBJ2-7|TRBD1
TGTGCCAGCAGGACAGGGGGTGGGAATCGTCACTACGAGCAGTACTTC
CASRTGGGNRHYEQYF
>NA|TRBV9|TRBJ2-5|NA
TGTGCCAGCAGCGTAGGGGCAGCCCAAGAGACCCAGTACTTC
CASSVGAAQETQYF
>NA|TRBV15|TRBJ1-5|NA
TGTGCCACCAGCAGAGATTTGGCTCGACAGCCCCAGCATTTT
CATSRDLARQPQHF
>NA|TRBV10-2|TRBJ2-5|NA
TGCGCCAGTCGGATCAGGGGTTGGGAGACCCAGTACTTC
CASRIRGWETQYF
>NA|TRBV19|TRBJ2-3|TRBD2
TGTGCCAGTAGTCTCCTCGGTAGCGGGAGCACAGATACGCAGTATTTT
CASSLLGSGSTDTQYF
>medium-sized|TRBV7-2|TRBJ1-3|NA
TGTGCCAGCAGCGTTCCGGGAAACACCATATATTTT
CASSVPGNTIYF
>few|TRBV10-3|TRBJ2-7|TRBD1
TGTGCCGTGGCTACAGGGGGGAGCTCCTACGAGCAGTACTTC
CAVATGGSSYEQYF
>NA|TRBV30|TRBJ1-5|TRBD1
TGTGCCTGGAGTGTAGGAACAGGGGGCCTTCAGCCCCAGCATTTT
CAWSVGTGGLQPQHF
>NA|TRBV30|TRBJ2-7|TRBD1
TGTGCCTCTGGGACAGGGGCCTACGAGCAGTACTTC
CASGTGAYEQYF
>once|TRBV23-1|TRBJ1-3|NA
TGCGCCAGCAGTCAATCGTGTAGAGGTTATGGAAACACCATATATTTT
CASSQSCRGYGNTIYF
>NA|TRBV30|TRBJ1-4|TRBD1
TGTGCCTGGAGGACAGGGATGAATGAAAAACTGTTTTTT
CAWRTGMNEKLFF
>NA|TRBV18|TRBJ2-5|TRBD2
TGTGCCAGCTCACCGGGACTAGCGGCGGACCAAGAGACCCAGTACTTC
CASSPGLAADQETQYF
>few|TRBV18|TRBJ1-4|NA
TGTGCCAGCTCACCGCAGGGAGGCAATGAAAAACTGTTTTTT
CASSPQGGNEKLFF
>once|TRBV2|TRBJ1-5|NA
TGTGCCAGCAGTGTTGACAGCAATAGCAATCAGCCCCAGCATTTT
CASSVDSNSNQPQHF
>NA|TRBV6-5|TRBJ2-7|NA
TGTGCCAGCAGTTGGGGCAGGGGCGACTCCTACGAGCAGTACTTC
CASSWGRGDSYEQYF
>NA|TRBV29-1|TRBJ1-2|NA
TGCAGCGTTGGCGGGGGGGCGGGCTATGGCTACACCTTC
CSVGGGAGYGYTF
>NA|TRBV29-1|TRBJ1-1|NA
TGCAGCGTTCGGGGAGGGCCTGAAGCTTTCTTT
CSVRGGPEAFF
>once|TRBV6-6|TRBJ2-1|TRBD2
TGTGCCAGCAGGCCCAGCGGGATCAATGAGCAGTTCTTC
CASRPSGINEQFF
>NA|TRBV18|TRBJ2-7|NA
TGTGCCAGCTCACCAAAACAGGGCTACGAGCAGTACTTC
CASSPKQGYEQYF
>many|TRBV28|TRBJ1-1|TRBD1
TGTGCCAGCAGCCGGGACAGGGTGAACACTGAAGCTTTCTTT
CASSRDRVNTEAFF
>NA|TRBV7-2|TRBJ1-5|NA
TGTGCCAGCAGCTGGTCCAGGGAACAGCCCCAGCATTTT
CASSWSREQPQHF
>NA|TRBV19|TRBJ1-2|NA
TGTGCCAGTAAGGTCCGGAGGGGAGACTATGGCTACACCTTC
CASKVRRGDYGYTF
>NA|TRBV5-1|TRBJ2-1|TRBD2
TGCGCCAGCAGCTCTAGCGGGGGGGCATACAATGAGCAGTTCTTC
CASSSSGGAYNEQFF
>NA|TRBV4-1|TRBJ1-2|NA
TGCGCCAGCAGCCAAGGAGGGCAGCGGGGCTATGGCTACACCTTC
CASSQGGQRGYGYTF